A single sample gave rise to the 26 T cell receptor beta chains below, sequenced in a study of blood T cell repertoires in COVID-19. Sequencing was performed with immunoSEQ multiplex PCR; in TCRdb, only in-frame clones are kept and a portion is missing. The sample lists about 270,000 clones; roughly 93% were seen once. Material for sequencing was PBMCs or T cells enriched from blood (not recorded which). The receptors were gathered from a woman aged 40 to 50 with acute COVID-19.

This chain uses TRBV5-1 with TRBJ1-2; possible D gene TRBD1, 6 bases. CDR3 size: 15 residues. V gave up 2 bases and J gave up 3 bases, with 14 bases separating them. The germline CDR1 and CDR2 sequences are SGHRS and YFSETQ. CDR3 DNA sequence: TGCGCCAGCAGCTTCCAGACAGGCTCCGACTATGGCTACACCTTC. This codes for CASSFQTGSDYGYTF.

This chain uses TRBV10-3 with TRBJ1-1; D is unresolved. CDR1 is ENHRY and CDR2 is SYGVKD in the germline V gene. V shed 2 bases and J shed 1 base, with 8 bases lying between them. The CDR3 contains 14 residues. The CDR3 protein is CAISEIRENTEAFF. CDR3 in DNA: TGTGCCATCAGTGAGATCCGAGAGAACACTGAAGCTTTCTTT.

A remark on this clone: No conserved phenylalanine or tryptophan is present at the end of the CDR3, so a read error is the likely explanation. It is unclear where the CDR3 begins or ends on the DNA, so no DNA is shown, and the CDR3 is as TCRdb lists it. CDR3 sequence: CASSPALFPVRG. The rearrangement links TRBV28 to TRBJ2-3; the table assigns TRBD2, which was not confirmed against the DNA. The CDR3 comprises 12 residues, both ends counted. Germline-derived CDR1 and CDR2 are MDHEN and SYDVKM.

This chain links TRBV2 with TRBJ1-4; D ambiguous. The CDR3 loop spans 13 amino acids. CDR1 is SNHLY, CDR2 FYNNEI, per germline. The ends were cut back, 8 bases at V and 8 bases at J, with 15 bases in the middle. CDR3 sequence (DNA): TGTGCCAGCGTGATGAGGGTCGGGGAAAAACTGTTTTTT. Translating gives CASVMRVGEKLFF.

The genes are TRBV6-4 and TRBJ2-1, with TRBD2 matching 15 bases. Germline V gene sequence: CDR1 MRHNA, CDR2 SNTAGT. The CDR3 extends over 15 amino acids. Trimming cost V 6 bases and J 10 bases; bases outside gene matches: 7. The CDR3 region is CASSAGTSGRLEQFF. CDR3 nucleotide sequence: TGTGCCAGCAGCGCCGGGACTAGCGGGAGGCTCGAGCAGTTCTTC.

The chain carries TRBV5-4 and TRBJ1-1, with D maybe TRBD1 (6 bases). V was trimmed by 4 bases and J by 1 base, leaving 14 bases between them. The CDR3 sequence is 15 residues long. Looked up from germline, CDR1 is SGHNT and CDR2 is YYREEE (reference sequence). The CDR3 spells CASSTLGGENTEAFF. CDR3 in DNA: TGTGCCAGCAGCACCTTAGGGGGGGAGAACACTGAAGCTTTCTTT.

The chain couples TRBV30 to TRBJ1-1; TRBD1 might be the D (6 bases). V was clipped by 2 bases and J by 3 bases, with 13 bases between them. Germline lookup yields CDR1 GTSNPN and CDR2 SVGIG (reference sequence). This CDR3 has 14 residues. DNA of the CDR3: TGTGCCTGGAGTTCAACAGGGAAGGACACTGAAGCTTTCTTT. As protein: CAWSSTGKDTEAFF. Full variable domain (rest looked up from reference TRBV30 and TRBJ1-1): SQTIHQWPATLVQPVGSPLSLECTVEGTSNPNLYWYRQAAGRGLQLLFYSVGIGQISSEVPQNLSASRPQDRQFILSSKKLLLSDSGFYLCAWSSTGKDTEAFFGQGTRLTVV.

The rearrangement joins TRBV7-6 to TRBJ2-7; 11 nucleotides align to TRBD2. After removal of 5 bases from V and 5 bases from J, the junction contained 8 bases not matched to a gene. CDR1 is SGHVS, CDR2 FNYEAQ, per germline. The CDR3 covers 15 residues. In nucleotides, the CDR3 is TGTGCCAGCAGCCCGATAGCGGGAGGGAGCAACGAGCAGTACTTC. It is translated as CASSPIAGGSNEQYF. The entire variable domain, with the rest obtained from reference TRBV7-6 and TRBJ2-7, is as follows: GAGVSQSPRYKVTKRGQDVALRCDPISGHVSLYWYRQALGQGPEFLTYFNYEAQQDKSGLPNDRFSAERPEGSISTLTIQRTEQRDSAMYRCASSPIAGGSNEQYFGPGTRLTVT.

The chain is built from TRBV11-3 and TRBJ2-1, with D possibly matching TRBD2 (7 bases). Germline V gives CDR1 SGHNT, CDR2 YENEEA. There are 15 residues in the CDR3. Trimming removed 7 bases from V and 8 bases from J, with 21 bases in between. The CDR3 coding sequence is TGTGCCAGCACCCTAGGGGGGAGTAGCGGGTATGAGCAGTTCTTC. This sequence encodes CASTLGGSSGYEQFF.

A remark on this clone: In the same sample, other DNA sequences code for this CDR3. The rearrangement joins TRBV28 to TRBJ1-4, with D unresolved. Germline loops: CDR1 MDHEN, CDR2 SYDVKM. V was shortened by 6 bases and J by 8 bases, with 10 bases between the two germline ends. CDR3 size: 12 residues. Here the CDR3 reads CASRDRGEKLFF. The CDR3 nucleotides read TGTGCCAGCAGGGACCGAGGGGAAAAACTGTTTTTT.

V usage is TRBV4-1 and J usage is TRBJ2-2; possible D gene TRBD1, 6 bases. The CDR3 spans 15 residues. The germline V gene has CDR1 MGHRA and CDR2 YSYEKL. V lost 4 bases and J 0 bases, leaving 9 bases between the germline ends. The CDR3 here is CASSPGTTNTGELFF. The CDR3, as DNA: TGCGCCAGCAGCCCAGGGACAACGAACACCGGGGAGCTGTTTTTT.

As DNA, the CDR3 is TGTGCCAGCAGCTTAGGCCCGGGACAAAATAACGGGGAGCTGTTTTTT. Encoded protein: CASSLGPGQNNGELFF. This rearrangement joins TRBV7-2 to TRBJ2-2; TRBD1 might be the D (6 bases). Trimming took 1 base from V and 7 from J, leaving 16 bases between them. From germline, CDR1 is SGHTA and CDR2 FQGNSA. This CDR3 is 16 amino acids long.

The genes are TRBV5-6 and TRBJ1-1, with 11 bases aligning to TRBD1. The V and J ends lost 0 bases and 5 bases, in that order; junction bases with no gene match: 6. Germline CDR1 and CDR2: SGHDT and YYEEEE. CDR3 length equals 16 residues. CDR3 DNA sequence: TGTGCCAGCAGCTTGGCGGTTTGGGACAGGGGGACTGAAGCTTTCTTT. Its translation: CASSLAVWDRGTEAFF. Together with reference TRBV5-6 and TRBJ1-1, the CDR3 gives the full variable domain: DAGVTQSPTHLIKTRGQQVTLRCSPKSGHDTVSWYQQALGQGPQFIFQYYEEEERQRGNFPDRFSGHQFPNYSSELNVNALLLGDSALYLCASSLAVWDRGTEAFFGQGTRLTVV.

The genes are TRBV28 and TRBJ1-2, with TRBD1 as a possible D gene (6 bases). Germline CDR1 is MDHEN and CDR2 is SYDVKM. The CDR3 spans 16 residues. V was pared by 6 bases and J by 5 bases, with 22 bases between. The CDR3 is CASSIKVGQSLYGYTF. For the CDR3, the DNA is TGTGCCAGCAGCATTAAAGTCGGACAGAGTCTATATGGCTACACCTTC.

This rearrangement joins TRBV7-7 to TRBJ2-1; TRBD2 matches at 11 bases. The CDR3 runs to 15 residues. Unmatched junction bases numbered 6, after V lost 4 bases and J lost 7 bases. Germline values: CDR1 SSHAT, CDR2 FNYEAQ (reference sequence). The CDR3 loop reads CASSYSGGAKNEQFF. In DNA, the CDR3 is TGTGCCAGCAGCTATAGCGGGGGGGCCAAAAATGAGCAGTTCTTC. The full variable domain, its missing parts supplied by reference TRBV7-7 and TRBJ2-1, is GAGVSQSPRYKVTKRGQDVTLRCDPISSHATLYWYQQALGQGPEFLTYFNYEAQPDKSGLPSDRFSAERPEGSISTLTIQRTEQRDSAMYRCASSYSGGAKNEQFFGPGTRLTVL.

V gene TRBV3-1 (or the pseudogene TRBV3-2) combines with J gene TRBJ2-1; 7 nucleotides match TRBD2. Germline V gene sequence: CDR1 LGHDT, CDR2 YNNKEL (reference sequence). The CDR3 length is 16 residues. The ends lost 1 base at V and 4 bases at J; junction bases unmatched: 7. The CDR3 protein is CASSQGGGIVYNEQFF. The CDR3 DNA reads TGTGCCAGCAGCCAAGGGGGGGGTATCGTATACAATGAGCAGTTCTTC.

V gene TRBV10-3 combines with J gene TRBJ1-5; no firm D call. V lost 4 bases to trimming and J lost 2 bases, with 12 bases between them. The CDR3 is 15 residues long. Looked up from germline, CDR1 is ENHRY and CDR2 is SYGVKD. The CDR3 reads CAISVGGDGNQPQHF. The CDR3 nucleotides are TGTGCCATCAGTGTCGGAGGAGACGGCAATCAGCCCCAGCATTTT.

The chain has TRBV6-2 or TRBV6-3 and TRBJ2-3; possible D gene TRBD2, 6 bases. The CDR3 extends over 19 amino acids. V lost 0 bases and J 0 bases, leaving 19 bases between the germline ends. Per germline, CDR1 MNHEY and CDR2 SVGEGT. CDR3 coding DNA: TGTGCCAGCAGTTACTCGACTAGATTCGACGCTCCAAGCACAGATACGCAGTATTTT. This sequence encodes CASSYSTRFDAPSTDTQYF.

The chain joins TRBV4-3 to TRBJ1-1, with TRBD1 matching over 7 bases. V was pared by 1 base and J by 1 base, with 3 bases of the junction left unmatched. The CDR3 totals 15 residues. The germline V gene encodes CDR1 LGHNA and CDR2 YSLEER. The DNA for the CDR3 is TGCGCCAGCAGCCAAGCATGGACAGGGAACACTGAAGCTTTCTTT. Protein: CASSQAWTGNTEAFF.

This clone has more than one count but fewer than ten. CDR3 in amino acids: CASSLMTAGNTEAFF. Here the CDR3 DNA reads TGTGCCAGCAGCCTAATGACAGCGGGCAACACTGAAGCTTTCTTT. The chain carries TRBV28 and TRBJ1-1, with a tentative D call TRBD1 (5 bases). This CDR3 is built from 15 residues. Germline CDR1 and CDR2: MDHEN and SYDVKM. V was shortened by 6 bases and J by 2 bases, with 16 bases between the two germline ends.

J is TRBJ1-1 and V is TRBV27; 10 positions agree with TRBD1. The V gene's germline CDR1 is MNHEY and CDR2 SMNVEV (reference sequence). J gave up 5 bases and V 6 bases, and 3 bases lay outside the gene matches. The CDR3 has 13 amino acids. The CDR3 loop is CASRDRGMTEAFF. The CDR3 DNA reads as TGTGCCAGCAGGGACAGGGGGATGACTGAAGCTTTCTTT.

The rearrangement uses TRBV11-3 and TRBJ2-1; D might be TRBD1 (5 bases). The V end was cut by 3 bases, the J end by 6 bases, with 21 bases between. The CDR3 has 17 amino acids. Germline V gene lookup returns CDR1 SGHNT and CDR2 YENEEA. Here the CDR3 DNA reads TGTGCCAGCAGCTTCCTACACTATCGACAGTATCCCAATGAGCAGTTCTTC. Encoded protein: CASSFLHYRQYPNEQFF.

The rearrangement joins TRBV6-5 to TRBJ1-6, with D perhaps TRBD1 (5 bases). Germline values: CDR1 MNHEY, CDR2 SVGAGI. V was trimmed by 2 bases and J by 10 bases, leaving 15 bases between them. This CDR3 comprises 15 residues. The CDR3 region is CASSYLQGLGSPLHF. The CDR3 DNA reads TGTGCCAGCAGTTACCTTCAGGGCTTGGGGTCACCCCTCCACTTT.

The CDR3 bases are TGCGCCAGCAGCACCGGACTAGCGCAACGCACAGATACGCAGTATTTT. The encoded protein is CASSTGLAQRTDTQYF. The chain employs TRBV5-1 and TRBJ2-3; TRBD2 matches 9 bases. V shed 4 bases, J shed 1 base, and the junction held 7 bases outside the gene matches. The CDR3 runs to 16 residues. The germline CDR1 and CDR2 sequences are SGHRS and YFSETQ.

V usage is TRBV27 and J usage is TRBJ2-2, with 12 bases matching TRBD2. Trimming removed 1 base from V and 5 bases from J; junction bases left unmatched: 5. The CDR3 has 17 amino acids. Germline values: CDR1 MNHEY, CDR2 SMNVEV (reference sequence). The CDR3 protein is CASSLFQTSGRTGELFF. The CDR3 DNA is TGTGCCAGCAGTTTATTCCAAACTAGCGGGAGGACCGGGGAGCTGTTTTTT.

The CDR3 protein is CASSLLTSGIQETQYF. In DNA form, the CDR3 reads TGCGCCAGCAGCTTGTTAACTAGCGGAATCCAAGAGACCCAGTACTTC. The chain is built from TRBV5-1 and TRBJ2-5; 8 bases agree with TRBD2. The germline gives CDR1 SGHRS, CDR2 YFSETQ. Trimming took 1 base from V and 1 from J; bases not matched to a gene: 6. The CDR3 contains 16 residues.